Each of the 12 T cell receptor beta chains below was sequenced from the same sample in a study of shared clonotypes between healthy human individuals. Repertoires were generated with immunoSEQ multiplex PCR, while TCRdb's copy carries only in-frame clones and drops some. Among under 550,000 clones listed, about 95% were seen once. Sample: naive CD4+ T cells sorted from blood. The subset here: CD45RA+ positively selected. These receptors all come from a woman under 40 in good health.

This clone has a single count. The chain combines TRBV7-6 with TRBJ2-7; 11 bases line up with TRBD2. The CDR3 consists of 16 residues. V lost 4 bases, J lost 2 bases, and 7 bases stayed unmatched. CDR1 and CDR2 (germline): SGHVS, FNYEAQ. The CDR3 spells CASSSMGLADTYEQYF. The CDR3 DNA follows: TGTGCCAGCAGCTCCATGGGACTAGCGGATACCTACGAGCAGTACTTC.

The V call is TRBV28, the J call TRBJ2-3; TRBD2 might be the D (7 bases). Germline CDR1 MDHEN, CDR2 SYDVKM. V was pared by 11 bases and J by 4 bases, with 19 bases between. CDR3 length: 14 amino acids. CDR3 amino acids: CAHSGGAWPDTQYF. CDR3 DNA sequence: TGTGCCCACAGTGGGGGGGCTTGGCCAGATACGCAGTATTTT.

The chain employs TRBV4-1 and TRBJ2-7, with 8 bases that match TRBD1. Per germline, CDR1 MGHRA and CDR2 YSYEKL. J was trimmed by 6 bases and V by 4 bases; bases with no gene match: 17. There are 17 residues in the CDR3. This CDR3 is CASSRSLMGQAVSEQYF. The CDR3 bases are TGCGCCAGCAGCCGGTCACTTATGGGACAGGCGGTCTCCGAGCAGTACTTC.

The V gene is TRBV5-1, the J gene TRBJ2-7, with TRBD1 matching over 8 bases. The CDR3 extends over 14 amino acids. Losses at the gene ends were 3 bases for V and 1 base for J; bases not matched to a gene: 3. Germline V gives CDR1 SGHRS, CDR2 YFSETQ. The CDR3 DNA is TGCGCCAGCAGCTCGAGGACAGGGTCCTACGAGCAGTACTTC. It encodes CASSSRTGSYEQYF.

This sequence joins TRBV30 and TRBJ1-1; D call uncertain. Per germline, CDR1 GTSNPN and CDR2 SVGIG (reference sequence). The ends were cut back, 0 bases at V and 5 bases at J, with 10 bases in the middle. This CDR3 spans 13 amino acids. CDR3 bases: TGTGCCTGGAGTGTAAATGCGGGAACTGAAGCTTTCTTT. Encoded protein: CAWSVNAGTEAFF.

The chain is built from TRBV28 and TRBJ2-7; 10 bases line up with TRBD2. Per germline, CDR1 MDHEN and CDR2 SYDVKM. The CDR3 is made up of 17 amino acids. V was pared by 2 bases and J by 5 bases, with 12 bases of the junction left unmatched. CDR3 coding DNA: TGTGCCAGCAGTTTAGATTTGCCTAGCGGGAGAGGAGACGAGCAGTACTTC. As protein: CASSLDLPSGRGDEQYF.

V is TRBV11-2 and J is TRBJ1-2; D is unresolved. Deletions cut 0 bases from V and 4 bases from J, with 9 bases between. This CDR3 spans 14 amino acids. Germline-derived CDR1 and CDR2 are SGHAT and FQNNGV. The CDR3 coding sequence is TGTGCCAGCAGCTTAGAAGGAGGAAGCTATGGCTACACCTTC. It specifies CASSLEGGSYGYTF.

V is TRBV6-6 and J is TRBJ2-7, with TRBD2 matching 11 bases. CDR3 length equals 14 residues. V gave up 5 bases and J gave up 4 bases; unmatched junction bases: 4. Germline V gives CDR1 MNHNY, CDR2 SVGAGI (reference sequence). For the CDR3, the DNA is TGTGCCAGCAGTCAAACTAGCGGGAGTTACGAGCAGTACTTC. This gives the protein CASSQTSGSYEQYF.

The chain carries TRBV2 and TRBJ2-7, with D perhaps matching TRBD1 (5 bases). CDR1 is SNHLY and CDR2 is FYNNEI in the germline V gene. V lost 4 bases to trimming and J lost 2 bases, with 18 bases between them. This CDR3 has 16 residues. The CDR3 sequence: CASSVWFGRATYEQYF. The CDR3, as DNA: TGTGCCAGCAGTGTTTGGTTCGGCAGGGCAACCTACGAGCAGTACTTC.

The chain recombines TRBV7-2 with TRBJ2-5; D may match TRBD1 or TRBD2 (5 bases each). The CDR3 has 14 residues. The germline V gene has CDR1 SGHTA and CDR2 FQGNSA. V lost 5 bases to trimming and J lost 4 bases, with 14 bases between them. CDR3 region: CASSRSGLAETQYF. CDR3 in DNA: TGTGCCAGCAGCCGATCGGGGCTAGCAGAGACCCAGTACTTC.

V usage is TRBV6-1 and J usage is TRBJ1-5, with D possibly TRBD1 on 6 matching bases. The germline CDR1 and CDR2 sequences are MNHNS and SASEGT. The CDR3 is made up of 14 amino acids. Trimming stripped 7 bases from V and 3 bases from J, with 13 bases between. CDR3 sequence reads: CASTRAGDNQPQHF. CDR3 in DNA: TGTGCCAGCACAAGGGCAGGGGACAATCAGCCCCAGCATTTT.

The chain couples TRBV27 to TRBJ2-7, with 11 bases that match TRBD2. The CDR3 runs 13 residues. CDR1 MNHEY and CDR2 SMNVEV come from the germline V gene (reference sequence). V shed 8 bases, J shed 4 bases, and the junction held 4 bases outside the gene matches. CDR3 sequence: CASGTSGSYEQYF. The CDR3 DNA reads TGTGCCAGCGGAACTAGCGGGAGTTACGAGCAGTACTTC.